The T cell receptor (beta chain) described here comes from a study of control samples from healthy donors and cancer patients. The data were produced by immunoSEQ multiplex PCR, yet TCRdb's version contains in-frame clones alone and is incomplete. The sample spans 150,000 to 200,000 clones; the ten largest clones claim approximately 2.2%. The receptor comes from a woman in her twenties or thirties in good health. Sequencing used blood.

CDR3 bases: TGTGCCACCAGTGTAAGGAGTGGACAGGGCGGTGAAAAACTGTTTTTT. Protein: CATSVRSGQGGEKLFF. The chain combines TRBV24-1 with TRBJ1-4; 8 bases fit TRBD1. The ends lost 5 bases at V and 7 bases at J; junction bases unmatched: 11. Germline V lookup: CDR1 KGHDR, CDR2 SFDVKD. This CDR3 is 16 amino acids long.